The 16 T cell receptor beta chains below all came from one sample that was sequenced in a study of T-cell reconstitution after alpha-beta-depleted transplantation in children. During its preparation, the TCRbeta library received unique molecular identifiers. TCRdb passed the PCR reads through MiXCR, listing each CDR3 protein once. The table records around 250,000 distinct CDR3 sequences, roughly 8.2% of them present only once. This specimen consisted of PBMCs, mostly from graft donor cells, obtained 180 days after TCRalphabeta/CD19-depleted stem cell transplant. These receptors came from a male patient younger than 18 who had a stem cell transplant for acute lymphoblastic leukemia, so the T cells may come from the graft donor.

The sample holds many counts of this clonotype. This chain joins TRBV7-9 and TRBJ2-1, with a possible D match to TRBD2 (5 bases). Germline V gene data show CDR1 as SEHNR and CDR2 as FQNEAQ (reference sequence). The V end was cut by 1 base, the J end by 0 bases, with 13 bases between. This CDR3 comprises 17 residues. The CDR3 is CASSLEGGPSSYNEQFF. CDR3 sequence (DNA): TGTGCCAGCAGCTTAGAAGGCGGGCCTAGCTCCTACAATGAGCAGTTCTTC.

This clonotype was counted ten times or more. The chain recombines TRBV10-3 with TRBJ1-2; 7 bases fit TRBD1. Trimming at V came to 5 bases and at J to 6 bases, leaving 9 bases not matched to a gene. Germline V gene sequence: CDR1 ENHRY, CDR2 SYGVKD. The CDR3 is made up of 14 amino acids. CDR3 sequence: CAISTDRTFNGYTF. The CDR3 region has the DNA TGTGCCATCAGTACGGACAGGACGTTTAATGGCTACACCTTC.

This clonotype was seen many times. This sequence joins TRBV2 and TRBJ2-3; no clear D. This CDR3 has 14 residues. Germline V gene lookup returns CDR1 SNHLY and CDR2 FYNNEI. The V end lost 3 bases, the J end lost 1 base, and 8 bases lay between the germline ends. Here the CDR3 reads CASSEAPGTDTQYF. The CDR3 DNA sequence: TGTGCCAGCAGTGAGGCTCCAGGCACAGATACGCAGTATTTT.

This clonotype was seen repeatedly, ten times or more. CDR3 sequence reads: CASSLDILYEQYF. In DNA, the CDR3 is TGTGCCAGCAGTTTGGACATACTTTACGAGCAGTACTTC. The rearrangement links TRBV28 to TRBJ2-7; possibly TRBD1 for D (5 bases). Trimming removed 3 bases at V and 4 bases at J, with 10 bases between. Germline V CDR1 and CDR2: MDHEN, SYDVKM. CDR3 length: 13 amino acids.

In this sample, this clonotype turned up many times. The chain combines TRBV20-1 with TRBJ1-2; 9 bases are shared with TRBD1. CDR3 length: 13 residues. The trim removed 5 bases at V and 2 bases at J, leaving 3 bases unmatched. The germline V gene has CDR1 DFQATT and CDR2 SNEGSKA (reference sequence). In DNA form, the CDR3 reads TGCAGTGCTCGACAGGGGGGGAACTATGGCTACACCTTC. Its protein product is CSARQGGNYGYTF.

This clonotype was seen repeatedly, ten times or more. V gene TRBV7-9 combines with J gene TRBJ2-3; 7 nucleotides line up with TRBD1. V lost 5 bases, J lost 0 bases, and 8 bases stayed unmatched. This CDR3 spans 16 amino acids. CDR1 is SEHNR and CDR2 is FQNEAQ in the germline V gene (reference sequence). CDR3 loop: CASSLPNRGSTDTQYF. The DNA of the CDR3 is TGTGCCAGCAGCCTCCCTAACAGGGGAAGCACAGATACGCAGTATTTT.

V is TRBV10-3 and J is TRBJ1-2; TRBD1 matches 8 bases. The CDR3 totals 14 residues. The ends lost 2 bases at V and 10 bases at J; junction bases unmatched: 9. Per the germline V gene, CDR1 is ENHRY and CDR2 is SYGVKD. For the CDR3, the DNA is TGTGCCATCAGTGAGGATGGGGACAGGAGGACCTACACCTTC. Its protein product is CAISEDGDRRTYTF.

Comments on this clonotype: A much larger clone differs by one base, so this may be a read error. This chain connects TRBV7-6 to TRBJ2-5; D not certain. This CDR3 has 11 residues. The V and J ends lost 7 bases and 7 bases respectively, with 10 bases between them. Germline V lookup: CDR1 SGHVS, CDR2 FNYEAQ. The CDR3 DNA reads as TGTGCCAGCAACCCGGGTGGGACCCAGTACTTC. Translating gives CASNPGGTQYF. Drawing the rest from reference TRBV7-6 and TRBJ2-5, the complete variable domain is GAGVSQSPRYKVTKRGQDVALRCDPISGHVSLYWYRQALGQGPEFLTYFNYEAQQDKSGLPNDRFSAERPEGSISTLTIQRTEQRDSAMYRCASNPGGTQYFGPGTRLLVL.

There are many counts of this clonotype. This chain connects TRBV9 to TRBJ2-7, with 7 bases identical to TRBD2. Germline V lookup: CDR1 SGDLS, CDR2 YYNGEE. The V segment lost 4 bases and the J segment 6 bases; nucleotides outside the gene matches: 13. This CDR3 has 15 residues. The CDR3 sequence: CASSPQGSGTVEQYF. The CDR3 bases are TGTGCCAGCAGCCCCCAGGGCAGCGGGACTGTCGAGCAGTACTTC.

Concerning this clonotype: Possible read error: a much larger clone is one base away. The chain combines TRBV6-1 with TRBJ2-2; D gene uncertain. The CDR3 runs to 13 residues. Germline-derived CDR1 and CDR2 are MNHNS and SASEGT. Trimming cost V 10 bases and J 0 bases, with 9 bases left between them. The DNA of the CDR3 is TGTGCCATCGGACCCGCGAACACCGGGGAGCTGTTTTTT. Residues: CAIGPANTGELFF.

This clonotype was detected many times. This chain uses TRBV9 with TRBJ1-2, with D hard to call. Germline V gene sequence: CDR1 SGDLS, CDR2 YYNGEE. Trimming took 3 bases from V and 9 from J, leaving 9 bases between them. The CDR3 has 11 residues. The CDR3 sequence: CASSEAGSYTF. CDR3 DNA sequence: TGTGCCAGCAGCGAGGCGGGAAGCTACACCTTC. Looking up the rest from reference TRBV9 and TRBJ1-2 gives the full variable domain: DSGVTQTPKHLITATGQRVTLRCSPRSGDLSVYWYQQSLDQGLQFLIQYYNGEERAKGNILERFSAQQFPDLHSELNLSSLELGDSALYFCASSEAGSYTFGSGTRLTVV.

This chain links TRBV20-1 with TRBJ1-2; no clear D. Germline lookup yields CDR1 DFQATT and CDR2 SNEGSKA (reference sequence). V gave up 0 bases and J gave up 1 base, with 21 bases separating them. This CDR3 comprises 18 residues. CDR3 amino acids: CSARDRHPFGIRNYGYTF. CDR3 sequence (DNA): TGCAGTGCTAGAGATCGACACCCGTTCGGGATCCGTAACTATGGCTACACCTTC.

To note about this clonotype: It may be a read error: a sequence one base away is much more abundant. J is TRBJ2-7 and V is TRBV20-1, with a tentative D call TRBD1 (6 bases). The CDR3 totals 14 residues. Germline V gives CDR1 DFQATT, CDR2 SNEGSKA (reference sequence). The CDR3: CSAPPWQGTYAQYF. In DNA, the CDR3 is TGCAGTGCCCCGCCCTGGCAGGGGACCTACGCGCAGTACTTC.

On this clonotype itself: This could be a read error, since a much larger clone is one nucleotide away. The chain combines TRBV7-9 with TRBJ2-7, with TRBD1 as a possible D gene (6 bases). V dropped 5 bases and J dropped 3 bases, with 20 bases sitting between them. The CDR3 runs to 16 residues. From germline, CDR1 is SEHNR and CDR2 FQNEAQ (reference sequence). The CDR3 reads CASSTGPDSLLYEQYF. CDR3 nucleotides: TGTGCCAGCAGCACCGGCCCGGACAGTCTACTCTACGAGCAGTACTTC.

Many counts were recorded for this clonotype. This sequence joins TRBV9 and TRBJ2-7; weak D call: TRBD2 (5 bases). The CDR3 has 14 residues. Trimming took 0 bases from V and 2 from J, leaving 9 bases between them. Germline CDR1 reads SGDLS; CDR2 reads YYNGEE. The CDR3 bases are TGTGCCAGCAGCGTAGCGGGGTTCACCTACGAGCAGTACTTC. Translated, it gives CASSVAGFTYEQYF.

This clonotype was seen many times. The CDR3 bases are TGTGCCAGCAGTTCGCGGAATGAAAAACTGTTTTTT. Its translation is CASSSRNEKLFF. V usage is TRBV12-3 or TRBV12-4 and J usage is TRBJ1-4; D remains ambiguous. Trimming stripped 4 bases from V and 5 bases from J, with 5 bases between. The CDR3 runs 12 residues.